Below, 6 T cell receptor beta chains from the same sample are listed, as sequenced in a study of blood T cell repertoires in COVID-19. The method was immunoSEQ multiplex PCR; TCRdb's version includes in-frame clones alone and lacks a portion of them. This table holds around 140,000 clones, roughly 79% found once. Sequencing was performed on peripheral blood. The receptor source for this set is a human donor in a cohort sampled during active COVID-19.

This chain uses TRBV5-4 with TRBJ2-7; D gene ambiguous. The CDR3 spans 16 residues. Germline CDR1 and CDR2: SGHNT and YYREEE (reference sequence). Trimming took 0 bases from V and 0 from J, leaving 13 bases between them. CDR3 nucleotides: TGTGCCAGCAGCTTGGCGGGTCCGGTGAGCTCCTACGAGCAGTACTTC. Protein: CASSLAGPVSSYEQYF.

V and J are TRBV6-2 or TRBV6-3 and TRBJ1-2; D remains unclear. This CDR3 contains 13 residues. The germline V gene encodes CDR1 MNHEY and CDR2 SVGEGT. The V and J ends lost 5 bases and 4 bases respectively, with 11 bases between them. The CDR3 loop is CASSRQAPYGYTF. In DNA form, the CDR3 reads TGTGCCAGCAGTCGCCAGGCCCCCTATGGCTACACCTTC.

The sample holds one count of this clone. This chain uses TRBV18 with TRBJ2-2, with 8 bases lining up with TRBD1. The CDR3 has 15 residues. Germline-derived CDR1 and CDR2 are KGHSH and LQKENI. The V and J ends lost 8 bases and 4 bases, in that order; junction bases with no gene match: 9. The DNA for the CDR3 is TGTGCCAGCACGGAACAGGGGGTTGGCACCGGGGAGCTGTTTTTT. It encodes CASTEQGVGTGELFF.

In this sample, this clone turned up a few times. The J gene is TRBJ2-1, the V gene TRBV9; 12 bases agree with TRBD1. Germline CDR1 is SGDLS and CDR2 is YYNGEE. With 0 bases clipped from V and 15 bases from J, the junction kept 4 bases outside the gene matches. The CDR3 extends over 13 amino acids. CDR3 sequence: CASSVGGTGGLFF. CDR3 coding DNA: TGTGCCAGCAGCGTAGGAGGGACAGGGGGCCTGTTCTTC.

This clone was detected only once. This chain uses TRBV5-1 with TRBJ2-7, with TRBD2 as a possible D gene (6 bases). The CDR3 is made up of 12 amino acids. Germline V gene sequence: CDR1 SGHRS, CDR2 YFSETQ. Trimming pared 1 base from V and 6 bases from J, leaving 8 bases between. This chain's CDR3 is CASSLSGGEQYF. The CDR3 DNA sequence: TGCGCCAGCAGCTTGTCCGGGGGCGAGCAGTACTTC.

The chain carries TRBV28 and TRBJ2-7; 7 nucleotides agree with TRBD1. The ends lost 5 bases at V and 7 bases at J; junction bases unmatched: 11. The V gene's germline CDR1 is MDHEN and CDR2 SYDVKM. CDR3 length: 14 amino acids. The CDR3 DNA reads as TGTGCCAGCAGTACCCACAGGGGCCGAAAAGAGCAGTACTTC. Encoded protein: CASSTHRGRKEQYF.